What follows are 28 T cell receptor beta chains derived from one specimen sequenced in a study of OX40 agonist ivuxolimab in advanced cancers. Data came from immunoSEQ multiplex PCR; TCRdb stores just in-frame clones and leaves some out. The repertoire includes 50,000 to 60,000 clones, 75% to 85% of them detected once, and approximately 1.1% sits in the top ten. Sample: CD4+ or CD8+ T cells sorted from blood, taken in a trial of the OX40 agonist ivuxolimab. These receptors came from an adult with an advanced solid tumor such as melanoma, head and neck, liver or kidney cancer.

The chain is built from TRBV19 and TRBJ1-5, with a weak D call TRBD1 (6 bases). CDR3 size: 14 residues. V was shortened by 3 bases and J by 2 bases, with 8 bases between the two germline ends. CDR1 is LNHDA, CDR2 SQIVND, per germline (reference sequence). CDR3 loop: CASSISGGNQPQHF. CDR3 nucleotides: TGTGCCAGTAGTATTTCAGGGGGCAATCAGCCCCAGCATTTT.

V is TRBV5-1 and J is TRBJ1-5, with 11 bases fitting TRBD1. Trimming at V came to 4 bases and at J to 6 bases, leaving 9 bases not matched to a gene. This CDR3 is 16 amino acids long. Germline lookup yields CDR1 SGHRS and CDR2 YFSETQ. CDR3 sequence: CASSPTPGTGGQPQHF. CDR3 DNA: TGCGCCAGCAGCCCCACACCCGGGACAGGGGGTCAGCCCCAGCATTTT.

In this sample, this clone turned up a few times. This sequence joins TRBV18 and TRBJ1-1, with D hard to call. V lost 6 bases and J 0 bases, leaving 8 bases between the germline ends. This CDR3 has 13 residues. CDR1 and CDR2 (germline): KGHSH, LQKENI. This chain's CDR3 is CASSSDLNTEAFF. The CDR3 bases are TGTGCCAGCTCCTCGGACCTGAACACTGAAGCTTTCTTT.

This clone was observed a single time. The chain uses TRBV10-3 and TRBJ2-1; D may correspond to TRBD1 or TRBD2 (6 bases each). The ends were cut back, 10 bases at V and 0 bases at J, with 25 bases in the middle. Per the germline V gene, CDR1 is ENHRY and CDR2 is SYGVKD. The CDR3 is 18 amino acids. CDR3 loop: CATNPGGKGGSSYNEQFF. CDR3 nucleotide sequence: TGTGCCACCAATCCGGGCGGGAAGGGGGGCAGCTCCTACAATGAGCAGTTCTTC.

The chain combines TRBV28 with TRBJ1-5; 8 nucleotides agree with TRBD1. The CDR3 spans 18 residues. With 3 bases clipped from V and 0 bases from J, the junction kept 10 bases outside the gene matches. Germline V gene lookup returns CDR1 MDHEN and CDR2 SYDVKM. The CDR3 region is CASSFSIIGTGSNQPQHF. The CDR3 DNA reads TGTGCCAGCAGTTTCTCAATCATCGGGACAGGTAGCAATCAGCCCCAGCATTTT.

V usage is TRBV30 and J usage is TRBJ1-1; D remains ambiguous. V dropped 4 bases and J dropped 1 base, with 10 bases sitting between them. Germline CDR1 GTSNPN, CDR2 SVGIG (reference sequence). This CDR3 has 13 residues. For the CDR3, the DNA is TGTGCCTGGACAAGACATACGAACACTGAAGCTTTCTTT. Amino acids: CAWTRHTNTEAFF.

The chain uses TRBV4-1 and TRBJ2-2; no reliable D call. The CDR3 runs 16 residues. Per germline, CDR1 MGHRA and CDR2 YSYEKL. V dropped 1 base and J dropped 0 bases, with 9 bases sitting between them. CDR3 nucleotides: TGCGCCAGCAGCCAAGGTGTACGATCGAACACCGGGGAGCTGTTTTTT. Translation gives CASSQGVRSNTGELFF.

The V and J genes are TRBV9 and TRBJ2-3; TRBD1 matches 8 bases. Germline CDR1 is SGDLS and CDR2 is YYNGEE. CDR3 length: 18 residues. The J segment lost 0 bases and the V segment lost 3 bases, leaving 12 bases of the junction unmatched. CDR3 nucleotides: TGTGCCAGCAGCGCACAAATCGGGACAGGCCGAAGCACAGATACGCAGTATTTT. It codes for CASSAQIGTGRSTDTQYF.

The chain combines TRBV5-1 with TRBJ2-3; 7 bases fit TRBD2. Germline CDR1 SGHRS, CDR2 YFSETQ. V gave up 4 bases and J gave up 0 bases; unmatched junction bases: 5. The CDR3 sequence is 15 residues long. CDR3 nucleotides: TGCGCCAGCAGCGAGACTAGCCAGAGCACAGATACGCAGTATTTT. Translating gives CASSETSQSTDTQYF.

This chain connects TRBV7-8 to TRBJ1-2; the D gene is possibly TRBD1 (6 bases). CDR1 SGHVS and CDR2 FQNEAQ come from the germline V gene. This CDR3 region has 13 residues. The V gene lost 3 bases and the J gene lost 5 bases, with 10 bases spanning the gap. CDR3 sequence (DNA): TGTGCCAGCAGCTTGGGGGCGGGATATGGCTACACCTTC. It translates to CASSLGAGYGYTF.

The chain joins TRBV6-5 to TRBJ1-4, with a tentative D call TRBD1 (6 bases). The germline V gene encodes CDR1 MNHEY and CDR2 SVGAGI. V lost 5 bases and J 0 bases, leaving 7 bases between the germline ends. This CDR3 is built from 14 residues. The CDR3 sequence is CASSTGTTNEKLFF. For the CDR3, the DNA is TGTGCCAGCAGTACAGGGACAACTAATGAAAAACTGTTTTTT.

The chain is built from TRBV5-4 and TRBJ2-1, with TRBD2 matching over 9 bases. V gave up 5 bases and J gave up 4 bases; unmatched junction bases: 7. Germline V gives CDR1 SGHNT, CDR2 YYREEE (reference sequence). The CDR3 is 15 residues long. CDR3 protein: CASRFSGGAYNEQFF. Here the CDR3 DNA reads TGTGCCAGCAGATTTAGCGGGGGTGCGTACAATGAGCAGTTCTTC.

The rearrangement links TRBV10-3 to TRBJ2-1; TRBD1 agrees at 8 bases. V lost 2 bases and J lost 12; bases outside the gene matches: 6. CDR1 is ENHRY and CDR2 is SYGVKD in the germline V gene. The CDR3 contains 13 residues. The CDR3, as DNA: TGTGCCATCAGTGAGGATAGACAGGGGATGCAGTTCTTC. This encodes CAISEDRQGMQFF.

The genes are TRBV15 and TRBJ2-7; a weak D match, TRBD2 (7 bases). CDR1 LNHNV and CDR2 YYDKDF come from the germline V gene (reference sequence). Trimming removed 3 bases at V and 4 bases at J, with 13 bases between. The CDR3 has 14 residues. The CDR3 loop reads CATSSPSGQYEQYF. DNA for the CDR3: TGTGCCACCAGCAGTCCTAGCGGACAGTACGAGCAGTACTTC.

The J gene is TRBJ1-4, the V gene TRBV9, with no clear D. Trimming took off 4 bases at V and 0 bases at J, with 13 bases between the two ends. The length of the CDR3 is 16 residues. Germline assignment: CDR1 SGDLS and CDR2 YYNGEE. The CDR3 DNA follows: TGTGCCAGCAGCTCTCGAGCGGCATCAACTAATGAAAAACTGTTTTTT. Its translation is CASSSRAASTNEKLFF.

The chain combines TRBV7-9 with TRBJ2-5; 12 bases fit TRBD2. This CDR3 comprises 15 residues. V shed 5 bases and J 5 bases; nucleotides not matched to a gene: 6. Per the germline V gene, CDR1 is SEHNR and CDR2 is FQNEAQ (reference sequence). CDR3 bases: TGTGCCAGCAGCCGACTAGCGGGAGAGGTGGAGACCCAGTACTTC. It specifies CASSRLAGEVETQYF. Full variable domain (remainder filled in from reference TRBV7-9 and TRBJ2-5): DTGVSQNPRHKITKRGQNVTFRCDPISEHNRLYWYRQTLGQGPEFLTYFQNEAQLEKSRLLSDRFSAERPKGSFSTLEIQRTEQGDSAMYLCASSRLAGEVETQYFGPGTRLLVL.

This chain links TRBV25-1 with TRBJ2-1; 10 nucleotides agree with TRBD1. The length of the CDR3 is 15 residues. The ends lost 3 bases at V and 5 bases at J; junction bases unmatched: 4. CDR1 is MGHDK and CDR2 is SYGVNS in the germline V gene. The CDR3 loop reads CASSDRDRGDNEQFF. The CDR3 coding sequence is TGTGCCAGCAGTGACCGGGACAGGGGCGACAATGAGCAGTTCTTC.

The chain joins TRBV28 to TRBJ2-1, with 8 bases that match TRBD2. This CDR3 spans 14 amino acids. Germline V lookup: CDR1 MDHEN, CDR2 SYDVKM. J gave up 8 bases and V 6 bases, and 9 bases lay outside the gene matches. Here the CDR3 reads CASSRTSLTDEQFF. The CDR3 DNA is TGTGCCAGCAGCAGGACTAGCCTGACTGATGAGCAGTTCTTC. Looking up the rest from reference TRBV28 and TRBJ2-1 gives the full variable domain: DVKVTQSSRYLVKRTGEKVFLECVQDMDHENMFWYRQDPGLGLRLIYFSYDVKMKEKGDIPEGYSVSREKKERFSLILESASTNQTSMYLCASSRTSLTDEQFFGPGTRLTVL.

This clone appeared a few times. The chain is built from TRBV6-6 and TRBJ1-5; TRBD1 matches 11 bases. Unmatched junction bases numbered 10, after V lost 6 bases and J lost 12 bases. Germline V gives CDR1 MNHNY, CDR2 SVGAGI (reference sequence). The CDR3 runs 14 residues. Here the CDR3 reads CASRLGTGGHFQHF. The CDR3 nucleotides are TGTGCCAGCAGACTGGGGACAGGGGGACACTTCCAGCATTTT.

The chain links TRBV18 to TRBJ2-7, with TRBD1 as a possible D gene (5 bases). This CDR3 has 14 amino acids. Trimming shortened V by 2 bases and J by 2 bases, and 10 bases separated the two germline ends. CDR1 and CDR2 (germline): KGHSH, LQKENI. CDR3 region: CASSPWQGPYEQYF. The CDR3 coding sequence is TGTGCCAGCTCACCATGGCAGGGCCCCTACGAGCAGTACTTC.

This chain uses TRBV28 with TRBJ2-7, with D unclear. This CDR3 is built from 12 residues. Between the trimmed V and J ends, which lost 6 bases and 1 base, there was a span of 7 bases. From germline, CDR1 is MDHEN and CDR2 SYDVKM. CDR3 region: CASREPSYEQYF. The CDR3 DNA reads TGTGCCAGCAGAGAGCCTTCCTACGAGCAGTACTTC.

The rearrangement links TRBV5-1 to TRBJ1-5; no clear D. The CDR3 loop spans 13 amino acids. Per germline, CDR1 SGHRS and CDR2 YFSETQ. Between the trimmed V and J ends, which lost 0 bases and 5 bases, there was a span of 6 bases. The CDR3 nucleotides read TGCGCCAGCAGCTTGGACATAGATCAGCCCCAGCATTTT. Protein sequence: CASSLDIDQPQHF.

The chain links TRBV19 to TRBJ2-7, with TRBD1 matching 9 bases. The V gene's germline CDR1 is LNHDA and CDR2 SQIVND (reference sequence). CDR3 length: 15 amino acids. V lost 7 bases and J lost 4; bases outside the gene matches: 11. CDR3 in amino acids: CASTPSSGQGYEQYF. CDR3 nucleotides: TGTGCCAGTACCCCATCATCGGGACAGGGTTACGAGCAGTACTTC.

This chain uses TRBV20-1 with TRBJ2-1; a possible D gene is TRBD2 (6 bases). The CDR3 spans 11 residues. Germline V gives CDR1 DFQATT, CDR2 SNEGSKA (reference sequence). The ends were cut back, 3 bases at V and 15 bases at J, with 15 bases in the middle. In nucleotides, the CDR3 is TGCAGTGCTAGCGACGGCGGGGTTCCGTTCTTC. Translation gives CSASDGGVPFF.

The chain combines TRBV11-2 with TRBJ1-2; 7 bases agree with TRBD1. Trimming at V came to 5 bases and at J to 8 bases, leaving 8 bases not matched to a gene. Germline-derived CDR1 and CDR2 are SGHAT and FQNNGV. The CDR3 sequence is 13 residues long. CDR3 sequence (DNA): TGTGCCAGCAGCCCGACAGGGTTAAGGGGCTACACCTTC. This encodes CASSPTGLRGYTF.

This clone was observed a single time. The chain combines TRBV10-3 with TRBJ2-5, with D possibly TRBD2 on 6 matching bases. V lost 2 bases and J lost 4, with 17 bases in between. Germline V gives CDR1 ENHRY, CDR2 SYGVKD. The CDR3 is made up of 16 amino acids. Here the CDR3 DNA reads TGTGCCATCAGTGAGACCTGGAGTAGAGCGGGAGAGACCCAGTACTTC. Its translation: CAISETWSRAGETQYF.

The V gene is TRBV7-3, the J gene TRBJ2-7, with 9 positions matching TRBD2. The germline V gene has CDR1 SGHTA and CDR2 FQGTGA. This CDR3 comprises 22 residues. J lost 2 bases, V lost 1 base, and 24 bases had no gene match. The DNA of the CDR3 is TGTGCCAGCAGCTTAAGCCGCGGGAGGGCCAAGGGAGCGAAAAGGGGTCCCTACGAGCAGTACTTC. It translates to CASSLSRGRAKGAKRGPYEQYF.

The chain employs TRBV6-6 and TRBJ1-6; TRBD1 might be the D (5 bases). The V end was cut by 6 bases, the J end by 5 bases, with 14 bases between. The CDR3 length is 15 residues. Germline V gene sequence: CDR1 MNHNY, CDR2 SVGAGI (reference sequence). The DNA for the CDR3 is TGTGCCAGCAGACCTGGGACTGCCAATAATTCACCCCTCCACTTT. Amino acid sequence: CASRPGTANNSPLHF.